Listed here is a single T cell receptor (beta chain). The antigen it binds to is not known. Qualities for individual bases were not recorded, and no much larger clone is one base off. The data are from a study of cytomegalovirus exposure and HLA in healthy donors listed by TCRdb under 2017. Regarding the research as a whole: An earlier analysis of around 600 of the donors reported 250 to 300 Gb of sequence data and around 110 million unique TCR beta sequences from some 180 million T cells. Every discovery cohort repertoire had been produced on one sequencing platform. HLA typing covered class I and class II loci at four-digit resolution. Across under 500 genotyped donors of the cohort, an average of roughly 250,000 unique TCR beta nucleotide sequences per donor were sequenced, and roughly 20% of those sequences were non-productive. In the later analysis, no new phenotypic data were used to find candidate immune exposures; instead, reliance was placed on TCR beta sequences and their occurrence across donors. In a later genetic analysis, genome-wide SNP genotypes for about 65% of the roughly 670 donors were used, and that subset was treated as a discovery cohort. Several DR-DQ haplotypes were treated as single units for association and clustering because of strong linkage in the cohort. The study combined high-throughput TCR immunosequencing, statistical association of individual TCRs with disease status, and machine learning to predict cytomegalovirus infection status. A separate validation cohort of some 130 different subjects was used in addition to the 666-subject first cohort. The genetic ancestry cluster associated with self-reported Caucasian donors included over 80% of the 398 genotyped donors. Using immunosequencing, the study profiled T cell repertoires from 500 to 800 subjects and related those repertoires to cytomegalovirus serostatus. An earlier analysis of 587 of the donors applied high-throughput TCR beta sequencing to assess whether each TCR beta V gene segment acted as functional or pseudogenic. The study aimed to test whether cataloging public T cell receptors could reveal signatures of past pathogen exposure. A later analysis re-examined previously published TCR beta repertoires from 500 to 700 donors and added high-resolution HLA genotyping to investigate patterns of TCR occurrence. An early release that covered roughly 600 HLA-typed donors contained approximately 300 gigabases of sequencing data and approximately 85 million unique TCR sequences. The number of donors typed differed by locus, with about 629-640 for A, B, C, DRB1 and DQB1, over 500 for DQA1, 600 to 610 for DPA1, and around 460 for DPB1. Alongside the repertoire data, information on donor age, sex, ethnicity and CMV serostatus was compiled. Beyond this particular receptor, the publication reports: CMV serostatus was the only immune exposure information available for the cohort. According to the authors, the approach could potentially be generalized to other disease states and immunological phenotypes. According to a later analysis, parvovirus B19, influenza, CMV and Epstein-Barr virus appeared linked to several top co-occurrence clusters. Because counts were too low, 15 to 20 rarely observed V segments, including chromosome 9 orphons, were left out of the earlier analysis of a few hundred of the donors. A later analysis associated about 17,000 TCR beta sequences with specific HLA alleles at a false discovery rate of 0.05. Strong co-occurrence of HLA alleles, especially DR and DQ, made assigning TCR associations to individual alleles difficult. A later genetic analysis associated a missense DCLRE1C variant with V-gene and J-gene trimming of TCR beta chains, and an independent cohort replicated the association. This cohort had only TCR beta chains sequenced, and the lack of alpha or paired-chain data limited which features could be detected. Presence/absence analyses assumed roughly uniform sequencing depth across donors, an assumption that may not hold. In a later analysis, HLA-associated TCR beta chains were found to be more clonally expanded and to have lower generation probabilities than equally common non-associated chains. In an earlier analysis of 587 of the donors, most TCR beta V segments appeared in productive rearrangements about 90% or about 30% of the time, broadly matching IMGT annotations. A cluster of highly shared sequence variants was judged likely to be a technical artifact of the sequencing pipeline. Because HLA typing was unavailable for some donors at each locus, only the typed subset was used in association tests. In both the original and validation cohorts, the classifier was reported to diagnose cytomegalovirus status with high specificity and sensitivity. Most TCR sequences were observed very rarely across donors, whereas some public TCRs were present in many individuals. In vitro tests confirmed that three of the cytomegalovirus-associated TCR beta chains recognize cytomegalovirus antigens. According to a later analysis, TCR association rates differed among HLA loci, with DRB1 alleles showing the most associated TCRs and HLA-C alleles showing the fewest. A further reported finding was that TCR beta sequences accurately predicted the HLA-A and HLA-B alleles for most subjects in the first cohort. Compared with the roughly 700-donor mean, donors in an Asian-associated ancestry cluster had fewer N-insertions in productive TCRs, according to a later genetic analysis. Some IMGT-functional V segments, including TRBV6-2 and TRBV6-3, could not be distinguished by the 87-base-pair reads and were therefore excluded. Most CMV-associated TCR beta chains appeared to be HLA-restricted in a later analysis, and the HLA associations seemed to be driven largely by CMV exposure. Correlated functional status among segregating V segments might be attributable to linkage disequilibrium, but an unknown experimental factor could not be ruled out. The study listed approximately 150 TCR beta chains as associated with cytomegalovirus.

Receptor amplification or capture employed the immunoSEQ multiplex PCR assay. A mixture of 60 forward primers for TCR Vbeta segments and 13 reverse primers for TCR Jbeta segments was used in the multiplex PCR. The CDR3 region of rearranged TCR beta genes was amplified from genomic DNA with a multiplex PCR assay. The Illumina HiSeq System was used to sequence the amplified TCR beta libraries as 87-base-pair reads. The source study handled its data this way. A later analysis tallied roughly 76 million unique TCR beta chains across the approximately 670 repertoires, and approximately 12 million of those chains were shared by two or more donors. Raw reads were error-corrected and collapsed into unique sequences with a nearest-neighbor algorithm that merged closely related sequences to remove PCR and sequencing errors. To assign V, D and J gene segments, CDR3 sequences were aligned to IMGT reference sequences. For a sequence to be retained, a match of at least six nucleotides to both a V gene segment and a J gene segment was required. Rearrangements were classified as productive when the CDR3 lacked stop codons and remained in frame with V and J, and all other rearrangements were classified as non-productive. CDR3 was defined according to IMGT convention as the region running from the second conserved V-encoded cysteine to the conserved J-encoded phenylalanine. Sequences without an unambiguous match to a single V gene segment were excluded from the earlier analysis of about 600 of the donors. An earlier analysis of approximately 590 of the donors called V segments functional above 56.7% productive rearrangements and segregating when the between-donor standard deviation exceeded 5%. A statistical classification framework was built for diagnosing cytomegalovirus status from the catalog of TCR beta chain sequences. V and J gene assignment, in a later analysis, came from comparing TCR nucleotide sequences with IMGT/GENE-DB human TR gene sequences. Using the TCRdist pipeline, a later analysis assigned CDR3 sequences along with most-parsimonious VDJ recombination scenarios. A later analysis defined each TCR beta chain by its CDR3 amino acid sequence plus V-gene family, and excluded reads lacking a unique V-gene family. As a way to deal with suspected cross-contamination and a sequencing artifact, a later analysis dropped 592 nucleotide sequences that were highly shared and had low generation probability. In a later analysis, a clonal expansion index for each public chain was calculated from normalized within-repertoire ranks of inferred template counts. In a later analysis, generation probabilities were computed using a VDJ recombination model fitted to out-of-frame rearrangements, and the results were checked against IGoR. In a later analysis, TCR-TCR, TCR-HLA and TCR-CMV co-occurrence was scored with hypergeometric tests, and a repertoire-size bias correction was applied to TCR pairs. To estimate false discovery rates, a later analysis permuted the HLA or CMV assignments 20 times. In a later analysis, co-occurring TCRs were grouped with DBSCAN, and TCRdist sequence similarity was added when clustering was performed within HLA-allele-positive subsets. Repertoires with fewer than 30,000 or more than 120,000 public chains, plus five repertoires with anomalous nucleotide sharing, were excluded from co-occurrence clustering. TCRdb retrieved this table from immuneACCESS and kept in-frame rearrangements only. Not all clones are present; in checked studies, unresolved V genes account for under half, and no reason is known for the remainder. The DNA was the basis for D and trimming; V, J and clone size are from that table. The sample table contains 200,000 to 300,000 clones; only one count was recorded for roughly 86% of them. The ten largest make up roughly 2% of the sample.

In the germline V gene, CDR1 corresponds to SGHTA and CDR2 to FQGNSA. Deletion took 1 base off V and 2 bases off J, with a span of 6 bases between the germline ends. The cysteine opens and the phenylalanine closes a CDR3 of 13 amino acids. Of the read, only the CDR3 DNA is kept; its 39 bases are in frame from base 1. In total, roughly 670 healthy bone marrow donors made up the cohort. At the time of sampling, every cohort member was nominally healthy, though immune exposures that went unrecorded were likely present. The donor tested CMV seropositive and was one of the 289 seropositive cohort members. Every donor gave a peripheral blood sample, and the peripheral blood mononuclear cells from that sample were used for TCR beta sequencing. Genomic DNA was extracted from the blood cell samples with the Qiagen DNeasy Blood Extraction Kit.

The clonotype comes from a woman aged 40 to 50 in good health and CMV-seropositive. The V and J genes are TRBV7-2 and TRBJ2-7; no D gene is confidently identified. Sequencing input: PBMCs. This receptor carries the CDR3 CASSLETPYEQYF. The nucleotides are TGTGCCAGCAGCTTAGAGACTCCCTACGAGCAGTACTTC.